This entry lists 17 T cell receptor beta chains sequenced from one sample in a study of T-cell memory formation after mild COVID-19. TCRdb reprocessed the 5' RACE reads via MiXCR and lists one record per CDR3 protein. The sample carries approximately 390,000 distinct CDR3 sequences, about a sixth recorded once. Sequences were obtained from PBMCs or a T cell subset sorted from them (not recorded which). These receptors were taken from a man younger than 35 who had mild COVID-19 (a few samples of this study predate the infection). Cell type and time point are not known.

Regarding this clonotype: The junction and the germline gene differ at one end; a read error may be behind it. The rearrangement joins TRBV7-7 to TRBJ2-2; 7 bases line up with TRBD1. The germline V gene encodes CDR1 SSHAT and CDR2 FNYEAQ (reference sequence). This CDR3 spans 15 amino acids. Written as DNA, the CDR3 is TGTGCTAGCAGCACAAGACAGGGTTCCTCCGGGGAGCTGTTTTTT. It specifies CASSTRQGSSGELFF. Based on the CDR3 plus reference TRBV7-7 and TRBJ2-2, the full variable domain is GAGVSQSPRYKVTKRGQDVTLRCDPISSHATLYWYQQALGQGPEFLTYFNYEAQPDKSGLPSDRFSAERPEGSISTLTIQRTEQRDSAMYRCASSTRQGSSGELFFGEGSRLTVL.

The V and J genes are TRBV12-3 or TRBV12-4 and TRBJ1-1; 11 positions match TRBD1. The trim removed 6 bases at V and 1 base at J, leaving 13 bases unmatched. The CDR3 runs 18 residues. The CDR3 bases are TGTGCCAGCAGAGACCGGGACAGGGGGTTTATCCGGAACACTGAAGCTTTCTTT. Amino acid sequence: CASRDRDRGFIRNTEAFF.

A remark on this clonotype: The junction shows a germline mismatch at one end, possibly a read error. The chain links TRBV4-1 to TRBJ1-6; TRBD1 agrees at 9 bases. This CDR3 contains 15 residues. The germline CDR1 and CDR2 sequences are MGHRA and YSYEKL. This CDR3 is CASSHRTGDNSHLHF. The CDR3 bases are TGCGCCAGCAGCCACAGGACAGGGGACAATTCACACCTCCACTTT.

J is TRBJ2-3 and V is TRBV7-9; D unresolved. Trimming stripped 5 bases from V and 4 bases from J, with 16 bases between. CDR3 size: 15 residues. Germline CDR1 and CDR2: SEHNR and FQNEAQ (reference sequence). The CDR3 nucleotides are TGTGCCAGCAGCCATGGATCAAGGGCCTCAGATACGCAGTATTTT. Translating it yields CASSHGSRASDTQYF.

This clonotype occurred a few times. The rearrangement uses TRBV5-1 and TRBJ1-2; possibly TRBD1 for D (5 bases). The germline V and J ends were trimmed by 5 bases and 6 bases, with 20 bases remaining between them. Germline loops: CDR1 SGHRS, CDR2 YFSETQ. This CDR3 contains 15 residues. CDR3 sequence reads: CASRPVSGRSDGYTF. CDR3 nucleotides: TGCGCCAGCAGGCCGGTATCAGGGCGCAGTGATGGCTACACCTTC.

The chain links TRBV5-1 to TRBJ2-2, with D possibly TRBD1 on 6 matching bases. The germline V gene encodes CDR1 SGHRS and CDR2 YFSETQ. The CDR3 is 18 amino acids. Trimming shortened V by 3 bases and J by 2 bases, and 20 bases separated the two germline ends. The CDR3 region is CASSWGRGESPNTGELFF. DNA of the CDR3: TGCGCCAGCAGCTGGGGGCGTGGGGAGTCCCCTAACACCGGGGAGCTGTTTTTT. The full variable domain, rest sourced from reference TRBV5-1 and TRBJ2-2, is KAGVTQTPRYLIKTRGQQVTLSCSPISGHRSVSWYQQTPGQGLQFLFEYFSETQRNKGNFPGRFSGRQFSNSRSEMNVSTLELGDSALYLCASSWGRGESPNTGELFFGEGSRLTVL.

This clonotype was counted between two and nine times. This rearrangement joins TRBV10-3 to TRBJ2-1; TRBD2 matches 9 bases. The CDR3 covers 16 residues. The junction had 6 bases not matched to a gene; V was cut back by 0 bases and J by 6 bases. Germline values: CDR1 ENHRY, CDR2 SYGVKD. CDR3 DNA: TGTGCCATCAGTGAGTCGGCGGGGGGGCCCCCCAATGAGCAGTTCTTC. It translates to CAISESAGGPPNEQFF.

The chain uses TRBV7-2 and TRBJ2-6; TRBD1 matches at 8 bases. From germline, CDR1 is SGHTA and CDR2 FQGNSA. This CDR3 has 15 residues. J was trimmed by 2 bases and V by 7 bases; bases with no gene match: 4. The chain's CDR3 is CASTQTGAGANVLTF. In nucleotides, the CDR3 is TGTGCCAGCACCCAGACAGGGGCTGGGGCCAACGTCCTGACTTTC.

Many counts were recorded for this clonotype. The CDR3 loop is CASSPWTAVADTQYF. The CDR3 nucleotides read TGTGCCAGCAGTCCATGGACCGCAGTAGCAGATACGCAGTATTTT. The chain links TRBV6-5 to TRBJ2-3; D unresolved. Trimming took 5 bases from V and 4 from J, leaving 16 bases between them. The germline gives CDR1 MNHEY, CDR2 SVGAGI. CDR3 length: 15 residues.

This clonotype was detected many times. The chain couples TRBV3-1 to TRBJ1-5; tentatively, D is TRBD1 (6 bases). Trimming took off 2 bases at V and 5 bases at J, with 10 bases between the two ends. Germline V gene sequence: CDR1 LGHDT, CDR2 YNNKEL (reference sequence). This CDR3 has 14 amino acids. The CDR3 DNA follows: TGTGCCAGCAGCCAATCGGACAGTGATCAGCCCCAGCATTTT. Encoded protein: CASSQSDSDQPQHF.

Ten or more counts support this clonotype. The chain links TRBV5-1 to TRBJ1-2, with D possibly TRBD1 on 6 matching bases. Germline V lookup: CDR1 SGHRS, CDR2 YFSETQ. V lost 4 bases and J lost 7, with 20 bases in between. The CDR3 contains 15 residues. The CDR3 DNA reads as TGCGCCAGCAGCCCCTCCAACAGGGCAGAAAGTGGCTACACCTTC. Encoded protein: CASSPSNRAESGYTF. The variable domain in full, completed from reference TRBV5-1 and TRBJ1-2, reads KAGVTQTPRYLIKTRGQQVTLSCSPISGHRSVSWYQQTPGQGLQFLFEYFSETQRNKGNFPGRFSGRQFSNSRSEMNVSTLELGDSALYLCASSPSNRAESGYTFGSGTRLTVV.

This clonotype has only a few counts. V is TRBV3-1 and J is TRBJ1-6; D unresolved. Germline V gene lookup returns CDR1 LGHDT and CDR2 YNNKEL (reference sequence). The CDR3 spans 15 residues. Trimming removed 0 bases from V and 10 bases from J, with 13 bases in between. In DNA, the CDR3 is TGTGCCAGCAGCCAAGAACAAGGAGGAGGATCACCCCTCCACTTT. Its translation is CASSQEQGGGSPLHF. The whole variable domain, remainder taken from reference TRBV3-1 and TRBJ1-6, is DTAVSQTPKYLVTQMGNDKSIKCEQNLGHDTMYWYKQDSKKFLKIMFSYNNKELIINETVPNRFSPKSPDKAHLNLHINSLELGDSAVYFCASSQEQGGGSPLHFGNGTRLTVT.

This clonotype came up a few times. This chain links TRBV27 with TRBJ2-7, with D hard to call. Germline CDR1 is MNHEY and CDR2 is SMNVEV (reference sequence). The V end lost 7 bases, the J end lost 0 bases, and 10 bases lay between the germline ends. The CDR3 length is 13 residues. The CDR3 region is CASNPLSSYEQYF. The DNA for the CDR3 is TGTGCCAGCAACCCCCTGAGCTCCTACGAGCAGTACTTC.

This sequence joins TRBV28 and TRBJ2-2, with D unclear. CDR3 length: 13 residues. Trimming pared 7 bases from V and 0 bases from J, leaving 6 bases between. CDR1 is MDHEN, CDR2 SYDVKM, per germline. The CDR3, as DNA: TGTGCCAGCATAACCACGAACACCGGGGAGCTGTTTTTT. This sequence encodes CASITTNTGELFF.

This chain connects TRBV9 to TRBJ2-3; unclear D gene. The CDR3 consists of 14 residues. CDR1 is SGDLS, CDR2 YYNGEE, per germline. The V and J ends lost 0 bases and 1 base respectively, with 6 bases between them. CDR3 nucleotide sequence: TGTGCCAGCAGCGTAGCTACACGCACAGATACGCAGTATTTT. It translates to CASSVATRTDTQYF.

The chain has TRBV18 and TRBJ1-5; D gene uncertain. Per the germline V gene, CDR1 is KGHSH and CDR2 is LQKENI. CDR3 length equals 15 residues. The V end lost 2 bases, the J end lost 7 bases, and 15 bases lay between the germline ends. The CDR3 is CASSPYETELQPQHF. The DNA for the CDR3 is TGTGCCAGCTCACCATATGAGACTGAACTCCAGCCCCAGCATTTT. The whole variable domain, filled in from reference TRBV18 and TRBJ1-5, reads NAGVMQNPRHLVRRRGQEARLRCSPMKGHSHVYWYRQLPEEGLKFMVYLQKENIIDESGMPKERFSAEFPKEGPSILRIQQVVRGDSAAYFCASSPYETELQPQHFGDGTRLSIL.

The J gene is TRBJ2-3, the V gene TRBV2, with no clear D. From germline, CDR1 is SNHLY and CDR2 FYNNEI. The CDR3 length is 12 residues. Trimming removed 4 bases at V and 6 bases at J, with 8 bases between. The DNA of the CDR3 is TGTGCCAGCAGTGTGGAAGCTGATACGCAGTATTTT. This sequence encodes CASSVEADTQYF.